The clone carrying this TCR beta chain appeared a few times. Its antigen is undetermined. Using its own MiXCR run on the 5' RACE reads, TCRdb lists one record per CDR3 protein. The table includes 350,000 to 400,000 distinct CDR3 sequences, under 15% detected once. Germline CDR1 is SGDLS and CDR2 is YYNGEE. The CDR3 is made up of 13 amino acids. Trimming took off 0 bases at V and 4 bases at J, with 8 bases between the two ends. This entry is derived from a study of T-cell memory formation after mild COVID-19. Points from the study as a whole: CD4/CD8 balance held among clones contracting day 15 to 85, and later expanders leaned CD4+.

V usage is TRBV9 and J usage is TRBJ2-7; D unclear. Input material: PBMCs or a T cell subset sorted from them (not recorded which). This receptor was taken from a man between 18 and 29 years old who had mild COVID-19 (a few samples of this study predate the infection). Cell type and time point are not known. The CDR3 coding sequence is TGTGCCAGCAGCGTAGGACCACTTTACGAGCAGTACTTC. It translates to CASSVGPLYEQYF.